Below, 10 T cell receptor beta chains from the same sample are listed, as sequenced in a study of cytomegalovirus exposure and HLA in healthy donors. A multiplex PCR was run with 60 Vbeta primers and 13 Jbeta primers. Measured with immunoSEQ multiplex PCR; TCRdb has only the in-frame clones, and not every one. The data hold some 200,000 clones, with about 84% observed a single time. Sequencing was done on a sample of PBMCs. The receptor source for this set is a man aged 50 or older in good health and CMV-seronegative.

This chain uses TRBV10-2 with TRBJ1-5; D is ambiguous. CDR3 length: 14 residues. V lost 6 bases, J lost 1 base, and 10 bases lay in between. Germline loops: CDR1 WSHSY, CDR2 SAAADI. Here the CDR3 DNA reads TGCGCCAGCAGCCCTGCGGGGAGCAATCAGCCCCAGCATTTT. Its protein is CASSPAGSNQPQHF.

V gene TRBV9 combines with J gene TRBJ2-1; D is unclear. V was cut by 0 bases and J by 6 bases, with 4 bases left in between. CDR1 SGDLS and CDR2 YYNGEE come from the germline V gene. This CDR3 spans 12 amino acids. Here the CDR3 reads CASSVGSNEQFF. CDR3 bases: TGTGCCAGCAGCGTAGGTAGCAATGAGCAGTTCTTC.

This clone has only one observation. The chain carries TRBV6-5 and TRBJ1-5, with D uncertain. CDR3 size: 15 residues. Trimming took 5 bases from V and 0 from J, leaving 11 bases between them. Germline CDR1 is MNHEY and CDR2 is SVGAGI. The chain's CDR3 is CASSQGDISNQPQHF. The CDR3 DNA reads TGTGCCAGCAGTCAAGGCGACATTAGCAATCAGCCCCAGCATTTT.

V usage is TRBV2 and J usage is TRBJ1-6; D is possibly TRBD1 (6 bases). The CDR3 is 14 residues long. Trimming took off 1 base at V and 10 bases at J, with 11 bases between the two ends. Germline lookup yields CDR1 SNHLY and CDR2 FYNNEI. CDR3 sequence: CASSEEGVGSPLHF. The CDR3 DNA sequence: TGTGCCAGCAGTGAAGAGGGGGTGGGATCACCCCTCCACTTT.

The CDR3: CASSGVYSNQPQHF. The CDR3 DNA is TGTGCCAGCTCGGGAGTATATAGCAATCAGCCCCAGCATTTT. This sequence joins TRBV18 and TRBJ1-5; no reliable D call. The CDR3 runs 14 residues. Germline V gene lookup returns CDR1 KGHSH and CDR2 LQKENI. V dropped 6 bases and J dropped 0 bases, with 9 bases sitting between them.

The genes are TRBV7-9 and TRBJ2-7, with TRBD1 matching 10 bases. Germline lookup yields CDR1 SEHNR and CDR2 FQNEAQ (reference sequence). CDR3 length equals 13 residues. V was clipped by 5 bases and J by 3 bases; unmatched bases: 1. In nucleotides, the CDR3 is TGTGCCAGCAGCCGGACAGGGGGCTACGAGCAGTACTTC. Amino acids: CASSRTGGYEQYF. Full variable domain (outside the CDR3, taken from reference TRBV7-9 and TRBJ2-7): DTGVSQNPRHKITKRGQNVTFRCDPISEHNRLYWYRQTLGQGPEFLTYFQNEAQLEKSRLLSDRFSAERPKGSFSTLEIQRTEQGDSAMYLCASSRTGGYEQYFGPGTRLTVT.

The chain is built from TRBV6-1 and TRBJ2-3; 10 bases line up with TRBD1. Germline lookup yields CDR1 MNHNS and CDR2 SASEGT. V shed 7 bases and J 5 bases; nucleotides not matched to a gene: 6. The CDR3 is made up of 14 amino acids. The CDR3 region is CASNPDRGQDTQYF. CDR3 coding DNA: TGTGCCAGCAATCCCGACAGGGGGCAAGATACGCAGTATTTT.

The chain combines TRBV4-3 with TRBJ2-2; 7 positions match TRBD1. V lost 6 bases to trimming and J lost 1 base; unmatched junction nucleotides: 2. There are 14 residues in the CDR3. CDR1 and CDR2 (germline): LGHNA, YSLEER. The CDR3 nucleotides are TGCGCCAGCAGAACAGGGGTGAACACCGGGGAGCTGTTTTTT. Translation gives CASRTGVNTGELFF.

This sequence joins TRBV5-8 and TRBJ1-5; possible D gene TRBD1, 6 bases. The germline V gene has CDR1 SGHTS and CDR2 YDEGEE. The CDR3 spans 18 residues. V lost 7 bases and J lost 3, with 26 bases in between. The CDR3 reads CASPRAGASLASNQPQHF. The CDR3 bases are TGTGCCAGCCCGAGGGCAGGGGCGTCCCTCGCCTCCAATCAGCCCCAGCATTTT.

This chain joins TRBV18 and TRBJ1-5, with TRBD1 as a possible D gene (6 bases). The V end lost 2 bases, the J end lost 6 bases, and 17 bases lay between the germline ends. CDR1 is KGHSH, CDR2 LQKENI, per germline. The CDR3 loop spans 16 amino acids. The CDR3: CASSPAGAAGGQPQHF. Written as DNA, the CDR3 is TGTGCCAGCTCACCAGCAGGGGCCGCGGGCGGTCAGCCCCAGCATTTT.